This paragraph covers one TCR beta chain sequence. This specimen belongs to a study of blood T cell repertoires in COVID-19. This CDR3 comprises 13 residues. V lost 3 bases, J lost 3 bases, and 2 bases stayed unmatched. Germline CDR1 and CDR2: SGDLS and YYNGEE. The table came from immunoSEQ multiplex PCR; TCRdb's copy has only in-frame clones and leaves some out. The sample lists about 440,000 clones; less than 95% were seen once. V gene TRBV9 combines with J gene TRBJ1-2, with TRBD1 matching over 7 bases. This sequence was found in a man younger than 35 who had recovered from COVID-19. The material sequenced was PBMCs or T cells enriched from blood (not recorded which). The CDR3 sequence: CASSGGQDYGYTF. The CDR3 DNA reads TGTGCCAGCAGCGGAGGACAGGACTATGGCTACACCTTC.